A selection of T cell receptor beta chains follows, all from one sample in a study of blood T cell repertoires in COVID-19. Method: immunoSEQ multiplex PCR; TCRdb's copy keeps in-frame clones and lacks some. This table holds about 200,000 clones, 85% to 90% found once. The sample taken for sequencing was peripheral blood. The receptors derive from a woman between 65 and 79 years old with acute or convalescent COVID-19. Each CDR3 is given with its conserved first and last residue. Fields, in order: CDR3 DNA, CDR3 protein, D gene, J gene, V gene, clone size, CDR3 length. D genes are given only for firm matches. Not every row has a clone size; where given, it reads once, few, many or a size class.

TGCAGCGTGACAGTAGGGGCTAATTCACCCCTCCACTTT	CSVTVGANSPLHF	NA	TRBJ1-6	TRBV29-1	NA	13
TGTGCCAGCAGCAGACCCCGGGATCCTGGGGCCAACGTCCTGACTTTC	CASSRPRDPGANVLTF	NA	TRBJ2-6	TRBV7-2	NA	16
TGTGCCAGCTCACCCGGGACAGGGGGGAACACTGAAGCTTTCTTT	CASSPGTGGNTEAFF	TRBD1	TRBJ1-1	TRBV18	NA	15
TGCGCCAGCAGAGTCGGGAGGGAAGCTTTCTTT	CASRVGREAFF	NA	TRBJ1-1	TRBV5-1	NA	11
TGCAGCGTTGCTTTCGGGACAGGGATCTACGAGCAGTACTTC	CSVAFGTGIYEQYF	TRBD1	TRBJ2-7	TRBV29-1	NA	14
TGTGCCAGCAGGAGGGGGTCGAACACTGAAGCTTTCTTT	CASRRGSNTEAFF	NA	TRBJ1-1	TRBV2	NA	13
TGTGCCAGCAATCTAGCGGGCCATGACACAGATACGCAGTATTTT	CASNLAGHDTDTQYF	TRBD2	TRBJ2-3	TRBV28	NA	15
TGTGCCAGCAGCTTTAGGCAGGGTGGCGATTCACCCCTCCACTTT	CASSFRQGGDSPLHF	NA	TRBJ1-6	TRBV5-6	NA	15
TGTGCCAGCAGTTTAGGCGGTTCCTATGGCTACACCTTC	CASSLGGSYGYTF	NA	TRBJ1-2	TRBV28	NA	13
TGCGCCAGCAGCCAAGAGGGCAGCACAGATACGCAGTATTTT	CASSQEGSTDTQYF	NA	TRBJ2-3	TRBV4-1	NA	14
TGTGCCAGCAGCTTAGTAGGGACTAGCGGGCTCTACAATGAGCAGTTCTTC	CASSLVGTSGLYNEQFF	TRBD2	TRBJ2-1	TRBV7-8	NA	17
TGTGCCAGCAGCCAAGGAGGGAGTGGCTACACCTTC	CASSQGGSGYTF	NA	TRBJ1-2	TRBV11-3	NA	12
TGTGCCAGCAGTTCCGGACTAGCCACAGATACGCAGTATTTT	CASSSGLATDTQYF	TRBD2	TRBJ2-3	TRBV5-8	NA	14
TGTGCCAGCAGCAAACAGGGAATGGGCACAGATACGCAGTATTTT	CASSKQGMGTDTQYF	NA	TRBJ2-3	TRBV28	NA	15
TGTGCCAGCAGCTCCCAAGCGGGAGCAGGCGGGGAGCTGTTTTTT	CASSSQAGAGGELFF	TRBD2	TRBJ2-2	TRBV7-2	NA	15
TGTGCCAGCAGCGTCGGAGTTGAAGCTTTCTTT	CASSVGVEAFF	NA	TRBJ1-1	TRBV5-6	NA	11
TGTGCCAGTAGTATAGCCACCTCAGGGGAGACCCAGTACTTC	CASSIATSGETQYF	NA	TRBJ2-5	TRBV19	NA	14
TGCGCCAGCAGTGAGTTGGGGTGGGAGTATCAGCCCCAGCATTTT	CASSELGWEYQPQHF	NA	TRBJ1-5	TRBV10-2	NA	15
TGTGCCAGCAGTCTGGGAGGGGGCACTGAAGCTTTCTTT	CASSLGGGTEAFF	NA	TRBJ1-1	TRBV3-1/TRBV3-2	NA	13
TGTGCCAGCAGTTCCAGCGGCTTCTACAATGAGCAGTTCTTC	CASSSSGFYNEQFF	NA	TRBJ2-1	TRBV28	NA	14
TGTGCCAGCAGCTTGGAAGGACTAGCGGGCGATGGGCAGTACTTC	CASSLEGLAGDGQYF	TRBD2	TRBJ2-7	TRBV5-4	NA	15
TGTGCCAGCAGCCCGGGACAGGGGCCGGGAAACACCATATATTTT	CASSPGQGPGNTIYF	TRBD1	TRBJ1-3	TRBV11-3	few	15
TGCAGCGTTGAAGGCCTAGCGACCGTCCAAGAGACCCAGTACTTC	CSVEGLATVQETQYF	NA	TRBJ2-5	TRBV29-1	NA	15
TGTGCCAGCAGCTTAGATCTAGGTGAAGCTTTCTTT	CASSLDLGEAFF	NA	TRBJ1-1	TRBV11-2	NA	12
TGTGCCAGCAGCACGGGACAGGAGAATGAAAAACTGTTTTTT	CASSTGQENEKLFF	TRBD1	TRBJ1-4	TRBV5-4	NA	14
TGTGCCAGCAGCTCAGAGGGGTTTGAGGGTGAGCAGTTCTTC	CASSSEGFEGEQFF	NA	TRBJ2-1	TRBV11-3	once	14
TGTGCCAGTAGCTACGCCGGGGGCACTGAAGCTTTCTTT	CASSYAGGTEAFF	NA	TRBJ1-1	TRBV19	NA	13
TGCAGCGTTGAGAGCGGGAGAAGTACCGGGGAGCTGTTTTTT	CSVESGRSTGELFF	TRBD2	TRBJ2-2	TRBV29-1	NA	14
TGCGCCAGCAGCTTTGGTCGGACAGGGGGAGGCAATGAGCAGTTCTTC	CASSFGRTGGGNEQFF	TRBD1	TRBJ2-1	TRBV5-1	NA	16
TGTGCCAGCAATAACAGGGGAATCAATTCACCCCTCCACTTT	CASNNRGINSPLHF	TRBD1	TRBJ1-6	TRBV6-5	NA	14
TGCGCCAGCAGTCGAGACAATGAGCAGTTCTTC	CASSRDNEQFF	NA	TRBJ2-1	TRBV5-1	NA	11
TGCGCCAGCAGCTACCCGGGACTAGCCTCGAACACCGGGGAGCTGTTTTTT	CASSYPGLASNTGELFF	TRBD2	TRBJ2-2	TRBV5-1	NA	17
TGTGCCAGCAGCTTGGTTGGCCCCTCTGGAAACACCATATATTTT	CASSLVGPSGNTIYF	NA	TRBJ1-3	TRBV5-6	few	15
TGTGCCAGCAGCCAAGAGAGCTCCTACGAGCAGTACTTC	CASSQESSYEQYF	NA	TRBJ2-7	TRBV4-2	NA	13
TGTGCCAGCTCACCTTCCGGGACTAGCGCCGGTGATACGCAGTATTTT	CASSPSGTSAGDTQYF	TRBD2	TRBJ2-3	TRBV18	NA	16
TGTGCCAGTAGTAGACAGGGGGACGTGAATGAGCAGTTCTTC	CASSRQGDVNEQFF	TRBD1	TRBJ2-1	TRBV19	NA	14
TGCGCCAGCAGCTTGGGTGTCCTTAATTCACCCCTCCACTTT	CASSLGVLNSPLHF	NA	TRBJ1-6	TRBV5-1	NA	14
TGTGCCAGCAGCTTACAAGGGGTTGTCGACGAGCAGTACTTC	CASSLQGVVDEQYF	NA	TRBJ2-7	TRBV11-2	NA	14
TGTGCCAGCAGTTACTCGAGGTCCTCTACCACCGGGGAGCTGTTTTTT	CASSYSRSSTTGELFF	NA	TRBJ2-2	TRBV6-5	NA	16